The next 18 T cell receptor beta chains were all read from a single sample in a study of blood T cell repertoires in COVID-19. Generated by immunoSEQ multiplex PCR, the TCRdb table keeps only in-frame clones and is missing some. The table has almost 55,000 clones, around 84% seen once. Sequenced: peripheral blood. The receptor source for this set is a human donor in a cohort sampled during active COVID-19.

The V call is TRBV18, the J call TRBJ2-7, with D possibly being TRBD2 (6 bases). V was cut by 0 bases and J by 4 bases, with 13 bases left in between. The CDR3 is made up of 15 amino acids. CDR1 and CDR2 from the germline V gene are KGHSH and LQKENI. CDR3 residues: CASSPPSDYVYEQYF. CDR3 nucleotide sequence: TGTGCCAGCTCACCACCCTCGGACTACGTTTACGAGCAGTACTTC.

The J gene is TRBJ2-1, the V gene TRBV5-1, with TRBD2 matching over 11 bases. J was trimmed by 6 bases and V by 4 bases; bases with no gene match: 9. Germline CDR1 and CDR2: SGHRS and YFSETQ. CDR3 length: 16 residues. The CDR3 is CASSPRPTSGINEQFF. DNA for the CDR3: TGCGCCAGCAGCCCACGGCCGACTAGCGGGATCAATGAGCAGTTCTTC.

The CDR3 DNA reads as TGTGCCAGTAGACAGGGCAAAAACACAGATACGCAGTATTTT. This translates into CASRQGKNTDTQYF. The gene calls are TRBV19 and TRBJ2-3; D possibly corresponds to TRBD1 (6 bases). This CDR3 spans 14 amino acids. The germline V and J ends were trimmed by 6 bases and 2 bases, with 12 bases remaining between them. CDR1 is LNHDA, CDR2 SQIVND, per germline (reference sequence).

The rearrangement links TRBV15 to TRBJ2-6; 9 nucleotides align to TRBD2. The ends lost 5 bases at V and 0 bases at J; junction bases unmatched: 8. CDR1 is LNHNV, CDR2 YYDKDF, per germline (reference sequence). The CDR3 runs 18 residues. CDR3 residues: CATSPRGGVSSGANVLTF. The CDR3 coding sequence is TGTGCCACCAGCCCGCGGGGGGGAGTCTCCTCTGGGGCCAACGTCCTGACTTTC.

In DNA, the CDR3 is TGTGCCAGCAGTTCCCCGCGGACTAGCGGCCATAGCTCCTACGAGCAGTACTTC. Amino acids: CASSSPRTSGHSSYEQYF. The chain joins TRBV28 to TRBJ2-7, with 10 bases aligning to TRBD2. V was clipped by 4 bases and J by 0 bases; unmatched bases: 12. The CDR3 runs to 18 residues. Per germline, CDR1 MDHEN and CDR2 SYDVKM.

CDR3 bases: TGTGCCAGCAGTGGACTAGCGGGTTCCTACGAGCAGTACTTC. It translates to CASSGLAGSYEQYF. The J gene is TRBJ2-7, the V gene TRBV25-1, with TRBD2 matching over 10 bases. The CDR3 has 14 amino acids. The V gene's germline CDR1 is MGHDK and CDR2 SYGVNS. V lost 4 bases to trimming and J lost 1 base; unmatched junction nucleotides: 1.

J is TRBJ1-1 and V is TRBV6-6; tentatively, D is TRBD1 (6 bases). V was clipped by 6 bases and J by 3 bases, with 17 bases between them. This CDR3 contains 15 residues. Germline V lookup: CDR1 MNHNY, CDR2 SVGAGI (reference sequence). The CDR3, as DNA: TGTGCCAGCAGACTGACGGGGGGCTCGGACACTGAAGCTTTCTTT. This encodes CASRLTGGSDTEAFF.

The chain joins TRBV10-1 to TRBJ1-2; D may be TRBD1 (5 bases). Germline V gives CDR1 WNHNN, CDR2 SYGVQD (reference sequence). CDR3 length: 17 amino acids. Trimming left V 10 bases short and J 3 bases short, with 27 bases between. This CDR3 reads CAINTRGFNPGDYGYTF. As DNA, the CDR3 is TGCGCCATAAATACCCGGGGCTTCAACCCGGGAGACTATGGCTACACCTTC.

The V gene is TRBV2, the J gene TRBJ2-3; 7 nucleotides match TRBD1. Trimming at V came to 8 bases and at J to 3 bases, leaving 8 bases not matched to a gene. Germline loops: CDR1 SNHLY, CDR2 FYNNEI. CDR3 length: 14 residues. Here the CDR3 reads CASVTGQPTDTQYF. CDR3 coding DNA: TGTGCCAGCGTGACAGGGCAACCGACAGATACGCAGTATTTT.

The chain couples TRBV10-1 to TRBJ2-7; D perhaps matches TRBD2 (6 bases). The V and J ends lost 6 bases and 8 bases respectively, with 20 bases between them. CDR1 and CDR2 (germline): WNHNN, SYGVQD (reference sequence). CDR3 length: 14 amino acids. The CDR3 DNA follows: TGCGCCAGCAGAAGAGGGGACTCCTATGTCCAGCAGTACTTC. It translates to CASRRGDSYVQQYF.

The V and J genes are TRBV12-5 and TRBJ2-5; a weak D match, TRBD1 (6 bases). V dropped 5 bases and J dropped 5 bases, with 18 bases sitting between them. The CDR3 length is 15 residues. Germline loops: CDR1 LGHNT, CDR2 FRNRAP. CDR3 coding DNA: TGTGCTAGTGGTGCCGGGACACTTCTGGGGGAGACCCAGTACTTC. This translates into CASGAGTLLGETQYF.

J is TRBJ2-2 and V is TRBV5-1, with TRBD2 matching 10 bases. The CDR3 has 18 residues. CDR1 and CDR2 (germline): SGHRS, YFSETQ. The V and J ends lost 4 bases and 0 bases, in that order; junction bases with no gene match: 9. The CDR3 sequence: CASSATLAGPPNTGELFF. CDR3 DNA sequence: TGCGCCAGCAGCGCCACACTAGCGGGGCCGCCGAACACCGGGGAGCTGTTTTTT.

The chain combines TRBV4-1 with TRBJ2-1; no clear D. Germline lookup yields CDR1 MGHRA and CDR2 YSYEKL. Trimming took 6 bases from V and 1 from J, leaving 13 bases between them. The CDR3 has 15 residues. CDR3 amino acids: CASRPPSTSYNEQFF. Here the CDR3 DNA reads TGCGCCAGCAGACCTCCAAGCACGTCCTACAATGAGCAGTTCTTC.

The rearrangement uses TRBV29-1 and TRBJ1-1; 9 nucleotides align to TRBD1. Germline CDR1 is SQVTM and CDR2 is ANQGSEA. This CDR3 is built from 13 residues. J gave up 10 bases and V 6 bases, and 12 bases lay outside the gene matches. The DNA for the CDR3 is TGCAGCGTGCGAACAGGGGGCTATGCGTCAGCTTTCTTT. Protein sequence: CSVRTGGYASAFF.

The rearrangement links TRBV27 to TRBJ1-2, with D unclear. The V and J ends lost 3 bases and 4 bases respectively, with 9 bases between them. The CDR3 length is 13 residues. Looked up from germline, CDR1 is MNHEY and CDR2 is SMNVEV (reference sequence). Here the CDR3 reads CASSFAAAYGYTF. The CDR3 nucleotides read TGTGCCAGCAGTTTTGCGGCAGCCTATGGCTACACCTTC.

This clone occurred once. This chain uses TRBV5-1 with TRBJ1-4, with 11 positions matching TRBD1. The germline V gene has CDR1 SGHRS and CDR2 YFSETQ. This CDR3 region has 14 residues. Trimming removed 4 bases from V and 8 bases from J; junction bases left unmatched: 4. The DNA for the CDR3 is TGCGCCAGCAGCCTGCGGACAGGGGGCGAAAAACTGTTTTTT. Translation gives CASSLRTGGEKLFF.

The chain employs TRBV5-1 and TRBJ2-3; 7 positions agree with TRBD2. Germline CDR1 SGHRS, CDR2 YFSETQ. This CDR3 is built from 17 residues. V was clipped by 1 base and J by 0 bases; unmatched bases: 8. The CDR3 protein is CASSLSLLAYSTDTQYF. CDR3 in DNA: TGCGCCAGCAGCTTGAGTTTACTAGCGTATAGCACAGATACGCAGTATTTT.

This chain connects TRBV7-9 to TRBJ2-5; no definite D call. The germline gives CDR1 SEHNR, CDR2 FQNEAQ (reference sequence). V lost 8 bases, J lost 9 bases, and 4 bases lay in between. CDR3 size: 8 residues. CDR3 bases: TGTGCCAGCCCCGCCCAGTACTTC. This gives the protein CASPAQYF. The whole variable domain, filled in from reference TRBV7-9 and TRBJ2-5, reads DTGVSQNPRHKITKRGQNVTFRCDPISEHNRLYWYRQTLGQGPEFLTYFQNEAQLEKSRLLSDRFSAERPKGSFSTLEIQRTEQGDSAMYLCASPAQYFGPGTRLLVL.